The clone carrying this T cell receptor (beta chain) was recorded once. 60 Vbeta and 13 Jbeta primers were used in PCR. The method was immunoSEQ multiplex PCR; TCRdb's version includes in-frame clones alone and lacks a portion of them. In the table there are roughly 180,000 clones, roughly 84% of which are singletons. This sample is part of a study of cytomegalovirus exposure and HLA in healthy donors. V gave up 4 bases and J gave up 0 bases, with 16 bases separating them. In germline, CDR1 is SEHNR, CDR2 FQNEAQ (reference sequence). The CDR3 totals 17 residues. The sequenced material came from PBMCs. The TCR comes from a boy aged 2-15 years in good health and CMV-seronegative. The chain has TRBV7-9 and TRBJ2-1; the D gene is possibly TRBD1 (6 bases). CDR3 DNA: TGTGCCAGCAGCTCATGGACAGCAACGAGCTCCTACAATGAGCAGTTCTTC. Its protein is CASSSWTATSSYNEQFF.